One sample yielded the 11 T cell receptor beta chains listed below, sequenced in a study of T-cell memory formation after mild COVID-19. TCRdb re-called the 5' RACE reads through MiXCR, storing one row per CDR3 protein. The table has some 290,000 distinct CDR3 sequences, about a sixth seen once; the top ten hold roughly 24%. Sequences were obtained from PBMCs or a T cell subset sorted from them (not recorded which). The receptors were sampled from a man in his late teens or twenties who had mild COVID-19 (a few samples of this study predate the infection). Cell type and time point are not known.

This clonotype was observed a handful of times. The chain carries TRBV9 and TRBJ2-5; D gene uncertain. V dropped 1 base and J dropped 5 bases, with 9 bases sitting between them. Germline CDR1 is SGDLS and CDR2 is YYNGEE. This CDR3 is built from 13 residues. CDR3 bases: TGTGCCAGCAGCGTACTCCCCATGGAGACCCAGTACTTC. Translated, it gives CASSVLPMETQYF.

This sequence joins TRBV28 and TRBJ2-1; 9 bases map to TRBD2. This CDR3 has 16 amino acids. Germline lookup yields CDR1 MDHEN and CDR2 SYDVKM. V gave up 11 bases and J gave up 1 base; unmatched junction bases: 12. The CDR3 loop reads CAYASGARISYNEQFF. In nucleotides, the CDR3 is TGTGCCTATGCTAGCGGGGCCAGGATATCCTACAATGAGCAGTTCTTC.

The rearrangement joins TRBV4-2 to TRBJ2-6; unclear D gene. The V end lost 3 bases, the J end lost 4 bases, and 10 bases lay between the germline ends. The CDR3 sequence is 15 residues long. Germline-derived CDR1 and CDR2 are LGHNA and YNFKEQ. CDR3 protein: CASSHLTGGANVLTF. CDR3 bases: TGTGCCAGCAGCCACCTGACTGGCGGGGCCAACGTCCTGACTTTC.

This clonotype was seen a few times. The rearrangement uses TRBV19 and TRBJ2-3, with TRBD2 as a possible D gene (5 bases). V lost 1 base and J lost 4, with 6 bases in between. This CDR3 has 13 residues. Germline V gene data show CDR1 as LNHDA and CDR2 as SQIVND (reference sequence). CDR3 bases: TGTGCCAGTAGTATAGTCGGGGCAGATACGCAGTATTTT. This gives the protein CASSIVGADTQYF.

The gene calls are TRBV11-1 and TRBJ2-1; no firm D call. Germline V gene lookup returns CDR1 SGHAT and CDR2 FQDESV (reference sequence). The CDR3 consists of 15 residues. V lost 3 bases, J lost 0 bases, and 9 bases lay in between. The CDR3, as DNA: TGTGCCAGCAGCTTTGTGGCAAGCTCCTACAATGAGCAGTTCTTC. Its translation is CASSFVASSYNEQFF.

V is TRBV20-1 and J is TRBJ1-1, with 9 bases lining up with TRBD1. The CDR3 runs to 13 residues. V lost 3 bases, J lost 4 bases, and 3 bases stayed unmatched. Per the germline V gene, CDR1 is DFQATT and CDR2 is SNEGSKA (reference sequence). The CDR3: CSARGTGTTEAFF. The CDR3 nucleotides read TGCAGTGCTAGGGGGACAGGGACCACTGAAGCTTTCTTT.

The V gene is TRBV7-9, the J gene TRBJ2-5; 9 nucleotides align to TRBD1. This CDR3 has 15 amino acids. Germline CDR1 and CDR2: SEHNR and FQNEAQ (reference sequence). J was trimmed by 6 bases and V by 4 bases; bases with no gene match: 9. CDR3 in amino acids: CASSSDTGGGKTQYF. CDR3 in DNA: TGTGCCAGCAGCTCCGATACAGGGGGCGGGAAGACCCAGTACTTC.

This chain joins TRBV5-1 and TRBJ1-1; D may be TRBD1 (6 bases). The germline CDR1 and CDR2 sequences are SGHRS and YFSETQ. Between the trimmed V and J ends, which lost 2 bases and 0 bases, there was a span of 11 bases. The CDR3 has 15 residues. CDR3 region: CASSFVKGVNTEAFF. The DNA of the CDR3 is TGCGCCAGCAGCTTTGTTAAGGGGGTGAACACTGAAGCTTTCTTT.

The chain couples TRBV7-2 to TRBJ2-1; a possible D gene is TRBD1 (5 bases). Trimming removed 0 bases at V and 10 bases at J, with 10 bases between. Germline lookup yields CDR1 SGHTA and CDR2 FQGNSA. This CDR3 has 13 amino acids. DNA of the CDR3: TGTGCCAGCAGCTTAGCAGGGGCCGTAGAGCAGTTCTTC. It encodes CASSLAGAVEQFF.

This chain connects TRBV7-9 to TRBJ2-5, with D possibly matching TRBD2 (6 bases). The V gene's germline CDR1 is SEHNR and CDR2 FQNEAQ (reference sequence). The CDR3 loop spans 16 amino acids. Deletions cut 3 bases from V and 1 base from J, with 15 bases between. CDR3 sequence reads: CASSLRRGLFQETQYF. In nucleotides, the CDR3 is TGTGCCAGCAGCTTGCGGCGGGGACTTTTCCAAGAGACCCAGTACTTC.

The chain is built from TRBV15 and TRBJ1-2; TRBD1 is a possible D gene (5 bases). CDR1 and CDR2 (germline): LNHNV, YYDKDF (reference sequence). Trimming removed 0 bases from V and 8 bases from J, with 28 bases in between. The CDR3 has 19 amino acids. The CDR3 nucleotides read TGTGCCACCAGCAGAGATCGTAGTGTGGGCCGGGGGTACTATCGGGGCTACACCTTC. It specifies CATSRDRSVGRGYYRGYTF.